Presented here are 2 T cell receptor beta chains from one specimen sequenced in a study of blood T cell repertoires in COVID-19. The method was immunoSEQ multiplex PCR; TCRdb's version includes in-frame clones alone and lacks a portion of them. The data show roughly 240,000 clones, roughly 86% seen once. Sequenced material: peripheral blood. The origin of the receptors is a young woman who had recovered from COVID-19.

The V gene is TRBV7-9, the J gene TRBJ2-2; D not certain. Germline lookup yields CDR1 SEHNR and CDR2 FQNEAQ (reference sequence). The CDR3 length is 15 residues. The V end was cut by 5 bases, the J end by 0 bases, with 10 bases between. CDR3 region: CASSPGIANTGELFF. For the CDR3, the DNA is TGTGCCAGCAGCCCAGGAATTGCGAACACCGGGGAGCTGTTTTTT.

V and J are TRBV10-3 and TRBJ2-4; no clear D. The V end was cut by 0 bases, the J end by 7 bases, with 10 bases between. CDR3 length equals 14 residues. Per the germline V gene, CDR1 is ENHRY and CDR2 is SYGVKD. DNA for the CDR3: TGTGCCATCAGTGAGTCAGCTAGAGAGAACATTCAGTACTTC. Its translation is CAISESARENIQYF.